The rows below give T cell receptor beta chains drawn from one sample of a study of control samples from healthy donors and cancer patients. Repertoires were generated with immunoSEQ multiplex PCR, while TCRdb's copy carries only in-frame clones and drops some. The table shows 150,000 or so clones, with under 95% occurring only once. The sequenced sample was blood. The receptors were gathered from a man in his late teens or twenties in good health. Both conserved end residues are part of each CDR3. Each record gives: CDR3 DNA, CDR3 protein, V gene, clone size, J gene, D gene. D genes are given only for firm matches. Expanded clones get a size class; other rows say once, few or many, or leave the size out.

TGTGCCACCAGTGGGGAGTCCTACGAGCAGTACTTC,CATSGESYEQYF,TRBV24-1,NA,TRBJ2-7,NA
TGCGCCGGCAGCCACCTCTCAGGCGGGGACTATGGCTACACCTTC,CAGSHLSGGDYGYTF,TRBV4-1,NA,TRBJ1-2,NA
TGTGCCTGGAGCCAAGGGTACTCGAGGGCCCAGCATTTT,CAWSQGYSRAQHF,TRBV30,NA,TRBJ1-5,NA
TGCGCCAGCAGTGACCCTGACAGGGGGGGGATCAGGGCTAATGAAAAACTGTTTTTT,CASSDPDRGGIRANEKLFF,TRBV10-1,NA,TRBJ1-4,TRBD1
TGTGCCAGCAGGGGACAGGGGCACGGCAATCAGCCCCAGCATTTT,CASRGQGHGNQPQHF,TRBV6-5,NA,TRBJ1-5,TRBD1
TGTGCCAGCAGCCAAGAGGGGTATCGGTACGAGCAGTACTTC,CASSQEGYRYEQYF,TRBV7-9,NA,TRBJ2-7,NA
TGTGCCAGCAGCCCAGTGCAGGGGCAAAGCAATCAGCCCCAGCATTTT,CASSPVQGQSNQPQHF,TRBV11-2,NA,TRBJ1-5,NA
TGTGCCAGCTCCCCTCTAGCGGGAGGGAACACCGGGGAGCTGTTTTTT,CASSPLAGGNTGELFF,TRBV6-4,NA,TRBJ2-2,TRBD2
TGCAGCGTTGAAGTGCAGGGGGTTGTCAACACCATATATTTT,CSVEVQGVVNTIYF,TRBV29-1,NA,TRBJ1-3,TRBD1
TGTGCCACCAGTGATTTGGACAGGGTCAATGAGCAGTTCTTC,CATSDLDRVNEQFF,TRBV24-1,once,TRBJ2-1,TRBD1
TGTGCCAGCAGTTTAGGGGGGGGCAGCGAGCAGTACTTC,CASSLGGGSEQYF,TRBV27,NA,TRBJ2-7,NA
TGTGCCAGCAGCTTTCAGGGAAGGTCTCAGCCCCAGCATTTT,CASSFQGRSQPQHF,TRBV7-9,NA,TRBJ1-5,NA
TGTGCCAGCAGCTTAAGCTTCCCGCGGGCCGGGGAGCTGTTTTTT,CASSLSFPRAGELFF,TRBV7-8,NA,TRBJ2-2,NA
TGTGCCAGCAGCCCGGGGGGTGGACTAGCGGGAGAAGAGACCCAGTACTTC,CASSPGGGLAGEETQYF,TRBV11-3,NA,TRBJ2-5,TRBD2
TGCGCCAGCAGCCAAGGACAGGGGGTAATAAACTATGGCTACACCTTC,CASSQGQGVINYGYTF,TRBV4-1,NA,TRBJ1-2,TRBD1
TGTGCCAGCAGCTTAGTTCCCCTTCTAGCCCAAGAGACCCAGTACTTC,CASSLVPLLAQETQYF,TRBV7-2,NA,TRBJ2-5,NA
TGTGCCAGCAGCCCGACAGGGAGACGACCCCTCCACTTT,CASSPTGRRPLHF,TRBV2,NA,TRBJ1-6,TRBD1
TGTGCCAGCAGCTTTGAAGCGGACAATTACGAGCAGTACTTC,CASSFEADNYEQYF,TRBV5-5,NA,TRBJ2-7,NA
TGTGCGACCGGACCGCCAGATACGCAGTATTTT,CATGPPDTQYF,TRBV10-3,NA,TRBJ2-3,NA
TGTGCCAGCAGTCTAGCGGGTGAGCAGTTCTTC,CASSLAGEQFF,TRBV12-3/TRBV12-4,NA,TRBJ2-1,TRBD2
TGTGCCAGCAGCGTAGACAGCGCTTGGCAGCCCCAGCATTTT,CASSVDSAWQPQHF,TRBV9,NA,TRBJ1-5,NA
TGCGCCAGCAGCTTGGGGCCCGAGACAGCAGACTACGAGCAGTACTTC,CASSLGPETADYEQYF,TRBV5-1,NA,TRBJ2-7,NA